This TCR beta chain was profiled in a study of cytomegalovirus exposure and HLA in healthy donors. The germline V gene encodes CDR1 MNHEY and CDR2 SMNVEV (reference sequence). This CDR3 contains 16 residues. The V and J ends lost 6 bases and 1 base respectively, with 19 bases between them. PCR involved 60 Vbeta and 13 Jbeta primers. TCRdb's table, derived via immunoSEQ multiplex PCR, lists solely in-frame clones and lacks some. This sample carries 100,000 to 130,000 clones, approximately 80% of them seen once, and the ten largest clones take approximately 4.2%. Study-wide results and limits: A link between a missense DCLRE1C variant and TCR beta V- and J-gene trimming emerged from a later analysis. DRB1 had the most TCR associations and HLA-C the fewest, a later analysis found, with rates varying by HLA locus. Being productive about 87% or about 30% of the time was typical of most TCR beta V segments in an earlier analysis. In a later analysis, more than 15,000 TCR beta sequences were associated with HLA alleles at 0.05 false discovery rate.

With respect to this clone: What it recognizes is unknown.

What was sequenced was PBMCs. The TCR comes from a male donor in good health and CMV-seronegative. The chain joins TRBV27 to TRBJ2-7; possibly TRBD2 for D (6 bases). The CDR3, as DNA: TGTGCCAGCAGCTGGGGGACTCCTCCTGCATCCTACGAGCAGTACTTC. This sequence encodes CASSWGTPPASYEQYF.